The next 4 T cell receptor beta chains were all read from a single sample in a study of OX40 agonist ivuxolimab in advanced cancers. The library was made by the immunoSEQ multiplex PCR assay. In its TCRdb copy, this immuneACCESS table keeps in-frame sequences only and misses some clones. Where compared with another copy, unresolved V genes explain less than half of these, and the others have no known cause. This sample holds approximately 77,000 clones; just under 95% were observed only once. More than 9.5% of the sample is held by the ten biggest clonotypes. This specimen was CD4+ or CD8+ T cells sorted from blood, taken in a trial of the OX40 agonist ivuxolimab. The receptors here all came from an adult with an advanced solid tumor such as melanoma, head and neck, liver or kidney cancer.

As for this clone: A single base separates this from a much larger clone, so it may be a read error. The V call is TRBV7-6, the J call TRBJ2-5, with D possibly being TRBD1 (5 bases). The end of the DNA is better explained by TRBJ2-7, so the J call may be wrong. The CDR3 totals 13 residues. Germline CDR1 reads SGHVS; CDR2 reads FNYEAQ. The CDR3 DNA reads TGTGCCAGCAGCTTAGAGACAGCCTACGAGCAGTACTTC. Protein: CASSLETAYEQYF.

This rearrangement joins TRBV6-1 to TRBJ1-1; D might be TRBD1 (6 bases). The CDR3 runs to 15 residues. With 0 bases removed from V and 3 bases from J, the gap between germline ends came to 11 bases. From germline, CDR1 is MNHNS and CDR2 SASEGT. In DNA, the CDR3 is TGTGCCAGCAGTGAAGCGGTAGAGGGGGACACTGAAGCTTTCTTT. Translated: CASSEAVEGDTEAFF.

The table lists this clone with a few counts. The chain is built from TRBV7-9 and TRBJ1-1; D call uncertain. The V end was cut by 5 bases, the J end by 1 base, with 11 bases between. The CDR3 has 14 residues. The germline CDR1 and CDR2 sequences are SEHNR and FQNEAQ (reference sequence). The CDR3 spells CASSPEGGNTEAFF. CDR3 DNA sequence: TGTGCCAGCAGCCCCGAGGGTGGGAACACTGAAGCTTTCTTT.

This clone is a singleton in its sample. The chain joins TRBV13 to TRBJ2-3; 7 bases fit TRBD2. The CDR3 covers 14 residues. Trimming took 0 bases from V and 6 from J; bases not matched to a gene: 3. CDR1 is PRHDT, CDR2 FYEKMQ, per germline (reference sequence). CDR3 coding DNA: TGTGCCAGCAGCTTAGGGCGGGGGTTGGATACGCAGTATTTT. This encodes CASSLGRGLDTQYF.